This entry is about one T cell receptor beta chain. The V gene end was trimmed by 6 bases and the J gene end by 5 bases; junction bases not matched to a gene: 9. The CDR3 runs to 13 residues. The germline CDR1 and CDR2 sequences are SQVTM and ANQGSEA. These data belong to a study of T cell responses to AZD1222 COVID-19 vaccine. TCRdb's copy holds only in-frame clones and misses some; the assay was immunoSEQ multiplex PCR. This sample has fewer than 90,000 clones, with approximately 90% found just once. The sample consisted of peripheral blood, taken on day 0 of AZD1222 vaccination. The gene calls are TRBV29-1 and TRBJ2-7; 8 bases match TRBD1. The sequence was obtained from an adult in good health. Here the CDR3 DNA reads TGCAGCGTGGGCGGGGCAGGGGGCGACGAGCAGTACTTC. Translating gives CSVGGAGGDEQYF.